The rows below give T cell receptor beta chains drawn from one sample of a study of chemoradiotherapy in HPV16-positive cancers. The data were produced by immunoSEQ multiplex PCR, yet TCRdb's version contains in-frame clones alone and is incomplete. Of over 15,000 clones listed, 75% to 90% are singletons. This material consisted of blood, taken from a patient who underwent chemoradiotherapy. Every receptor here comes from a human donor with HPV-associated anogenital cancer. The CDR3 runs from the conserved cysteine through the conserved F or W. D genes are given only for firm matches. Expanded clones get a size class; other rows say once, few or many, or leave the size out.

clone_size: NA
v_call: TRBV6-6
d_call: NA
j_call: TRBJ1-2
cdr3_nt: TGTGCCAGCAGTTACATGGGGGGAAATGGCTACACCTTC
cdr3_aa: CASSYMGGNGYTF

clone_size: once
v_call: TRBV10-2
d_call: NA
j_call: TRBJ2-1
cdr3_nt: TGCGCCAGCAGTGAGGGGGCTTACAATGAGCAGTTCTTC
cdr3_aa: CASSEGAYNEQFF

clone_size: NA
v_call: TRBV25-1
d_call: TRBD2
j_call: TRBJ2-1
cdr3_nt: TGTGCCAGCAGTGAATCCGCTAGCGGGGGAGGGGGTGAGCAGTTCTTC
cdr3_aa: CASSESASGGGGEQFF

clone_size: NA
v_call: TRBV11-2
d_call: NA
j_call: TRBJ2-1
cdr3_nt: TGTGCCAGCAGCAAGGGGGATGAGCAGTTCTTC
cdr3_aa: CASSKGDEQFF

clone_size: NA
v_call: TRBV10-3
d_call: TRBD1
j_call: TRBJ1-2
cdr3_nt: TGTGCCATCAGTGAGAGGACAGGGGGCGAGGATGGCTACACCTTC
cdr3_aa: CAISERTGGEDGYTF

clone_size: NA
v_call: TRBV7-9
d_call: NA
j_call: TRBJ1-2
cdr3_nt: TGTGCCAGCAGCTCCCACTACTATGGCTACACCTTC
cdr3_aa: CASSSHYYGYTF

clone_size: few
v_call: TRBV27
d_call: NA
j_call: TRBJ1-5
cdr3_nt: TGTGCCAGCGGGTCGGGGCCCTATAGCAATCAGCCCCAGCATTTT
cdr3_aa: CASGSGPYSNQPQHF

clone_size: once
v_call: TRBV5-5
d_call: NA
j_call: TRBJ2-3
cdr3_nt: TGTGCCAGCAGCTTCGATTTTAGCACAGATACGCAGTATTTT
cdr3_aa: CASSFDFSTDTQYF

clone_size: NA
v_call: TRBV6-4
d_call: TRBD2
j_call: TRBJ2-3
cdr3_nt: TGTGCCAGCAGAGATAGCGGGGGGCCGTCGGATACGCAGTATTTT
cdr3_aa: CASRDSGGPSDTQYF

clone_size: NA
v_call: TRBV2
d_call: NA
j_call: TRBJ2-1
cdr3_nt: TGTGCCAGCAGGCTCCGGTCCAGGGCCTTTGGGGATGAGCAGTTCTTC
cdr3_aa: CASRLRSRAFGDEQFF

clone_size: NA
v_call: TRBV6-5
d_call: NA
j_call: TRBJ1-6
cdr3_nt: TGTGCCAGCAGTAAATATAATTCACCCCTCCACTTT
cdr3_aa: CASSKYNSPLHF

clone_size: NA
v_call: TRBV16
d_call: NA
j_call: TRBJ1-1
cdr3_nt: TGTGCCAGCAGCCAATGGGTAGGTGAAGCTTTCTTT
cdr3_aa: CASSQWVGEAFF

clone_size: NA
v_call: TRBV2
d_call: TRBD1
j_call: TRBJ1-5
cdr3_nt: TGTGCCAGCAATGGGGACAGGCGGGAGGATCAGCCCCAGCATTTT
cdr3_aa: CASNGDRREDQPQHF

clone_size: NA
v_call: TRBV7-3
d_call: NA
j_call: TRBJ1-2
cdr3_nt: TGTGCCAGCAGCCCGGGCCCAGCTAACTATGGCTACACCTTC
cdr3_aa: CASSPGPANYGYTF

clone_size: NA
v_call: TRBV27
d_call: NA
j_call: TRBJ1-3
cdr3_nt: TGTGCCAGCAGCCCCAGAACCCCGAGCTCTGGAAACACCATATATTTT
cdr3_aa: CASSPRTPSSGNTIYF

clone_size: NA
v_call: TRBV6-6
d_call: TRBD1
j_call: TRBJ1-4
cdr3_nt: TGTGCCAGCAGTTCGAGGGGACAGGGGAATGAAAAACTGTTTTTT
cdr3_aa: CASSSRGQGNEKLFF

clone_size: NA
v_call: TRBV4-3
d_call: NA
j_call: TRBJ2-3
cdr3_nt: TGCGCCAGCAGCCAAGATCTATCAGGGAGTAGTACAGATACGCAGTATTTT
cdr3_aa: CASSQDLSGSSTDTQYF

clone_size: NA
v_call: TRBV7-9
d_call: NA
j_call: TRBJ1-2
cdr3_nt: TGTGCCAGCAGCGACCGGGACCTCTATGGCTACACCTTC
cdr3_aa: CASSDRDLYGYTF

clone_size: NA
v_call: TRBV11-2
d_call: TRBD1
j_call: TRBJ1-6
cdr3_nt: TGTGCCAGCAGCCCTGGACAGGGGGCATTTTCCCTCCACTTT
cdr3_aa: CASSPGQGAFSLHF

clone_size: NA
v_call: TRBV13
d_call: NA
j_call: TRBJ1-3
cdr3_nt: TGTGCCAGCAGCTACTTCGCGGGGCGATCTGGAAACACCATATATTTT
cdr3_aa: CASSYFAGRSGNTIYF

clone_size: NA
v_call: TRBV6-6
d_call: NA
j_call: TRBJ1-1
cdr3_nt: TGTGCCAGCAGTTACTCGAATTATCCTGAAGCTTTCTTT
cdr3_aa: CASSYSNYPEAFF

clone_size: NA
v_call: TRBV7-9
d_call: TRBD2
j_call: TRBJ2-4
cdr3_nt: TGTGCCAGCAGCTTAGGTAGCGGGGGTCAGGGAGAAGGCAAAAACATTCAGTACTTC
cdr3_aa: CASSLGSGGQGEGKNIQYF

clone_size: NA
v_call: TRBV29-1
d_call: NA
j_call: TRBJ2-7
cdr3_nt: TGCAGCGCCGGAAACCACGAGCAGTACTTC
cdr3_aa: CSAGNHEQYF

clone_size: NA
v_call: TRBV7-6
d_call: TRBD2
j_call: TRBJ2-7
cdr3_nt: TGTGCCAGCAGCTTGGGGGGGACGAACTCCTACGAGCAGTACTTC
cdr3_aa: CASSLGGTNSYEQYF

clone_size: NA
v_call: TRBV6-4
d_call: TRBD1
j_call: TRBJ1-2
cdr3_nt: TGTGCCAGCAGAGAGCAGGGGGCCGGTGGCTACACCTTC
cdr3_aa: CASREQGAGGYTF

clone_size: NA
v_call: TRBV7-9
d_call: NA
j_call: TRBJ2-5
cdr3_nt: TGTGCCAGCAGCGGGGGCCAAGAGACCCAGTACTTC
cdr3_aa: CASSGGQETQYF

clone_size: NA
v_call: TRBV5-1
d_call: TRBD2
j_call: TRBJ2-4
cdr3_nt: TGCGCCAGCAGCTTGTTAGCGGGGCCCTCCCAATTTCAGTACTTC
cdr3_aa: CASSLLAGPSQFQYF

clone_size: NA
v_call: TRBV29-1
d_call: NA
j_call: TRBJ2-3
cdr3_nt: TGCAGCGGCCCCACAGGGAGAGATACGCAGTATTTT
cdr3_aa: CSGPTGRDTQYF

clone_size: NA
v_call: TRBV5-1
d_call: TRBD2
j_call: TRBJ2-7
cdr3_nt: TGCGCCAGCAGCTCTACCGCCGGGACTAACTACGAGCAGTACTTC
cdr3_aa: CASSSTAGTNYEQYF

clone_size: NA
v_call: TRBV5-1
d_call: TRBD2
j_call: TRBJ2-5
cdr3_nt: TGCGCCAGCAGCTTGCCCGGGGGGCAAGAGACCCAGTACTTC
cdr3_aa: CASSLPGGQETQYF

clone_size: NA
v_call: TRBV6-1
d_call: NA
j_call: TRBJ1-1
cdr3_nt: TGTGCCAGCAGTCCAGGGCTTGGGACTGAAGCTTTCTTT
cdr3_aa: CASSPGLGTEAFF

clone_size: NA
v_call: TRBV6-5
d_call: NA
j_call: TRBJ2-7
cdr3_nt: TGTGCCAGCAGTTACGGCACGAGCTCCTACGAGCAGTACTTC
cdr3_aa: CASSYGTSSYEQYF

clone_size: NA
v_call: TRBV7-9
d_call: TRBD1
j_call: TRBJ1-5
cdr3_nt: TGTGCCAGCAGCCGGGGACAGGGGATGAAAAATCAGCCCCAGCATTTT
cdr3_aa: CASSRGQGMKNQPQHF

clone_size: NA
v_call: TRBV19
d_call: NA
j_call: TRBJ2-3
cdr3_nt: TGTGCCAGTAGTATATCGAGCAGGGGTACAGATACGCAGTATTTT
cdr3_aa: CASSISSRGTDTQYF

clone_size: NA
v_call: TRBV13
d_call: NA
j_call: TRBJ2-7
cdr3_nt: TGTGCCAGCAGCTTAGACAGGATCTACGAGCAGTACTTC
cdr3_aa: CASSLDRIYEQYF

clone_size: NA
v_call: TRBV6-5
d_call: TRBD1
j_call: TRBJ2-7
cdr3_nt: TGTGCCAGCAGTTACCCAGGGGGTCTCGAGCAGTACTTC
cdr3_aa: CASSYPGGLEQYF

clone_size: NA
v_call: TRBV6-6
d_call: TRBD1
j_call: TRBJ1-2
cdr3_nt: TGTGCCAGCAGGCAGGGGGTTTTGGTTAACTATGGCTACACCTTC
cdr3_aa: CASRQGVLVNYGYTF

clone_size: NA
v_call: TRBV28
d_call: NA
j_call: TRBJ2-7
cdr3_nt: TGTGCCAGCAGTTTACTACACAGGGCCGAGCAGTACTTC
cdr3_aa: CASSLLHRAEQYF

clone_size: once
v_call: TRBV10-3
d_call: NA
j_call: TRBJ1-5
cdr3_nt: TGTGCCATCAGTGAGTCGTACGCCGGGAAAAATCAGCCCCAGCATTTT
cdr3_aa: CAISESYAGKNQPQHF

clone_size: once
v_call: TRBV28
d_call: NA
j_call: TRBJ1-2
cdr3_nt: TGTGCCAGCAACCCTACAGGGCTTTTTAACTATGGCTACACCTTC
cdr3_aa: CASNPTGLFNYGYTF

clone_size: once
v_call: TRBV5-5
d_call: TRBD1
j_call: TRBJ2-5
cdr3_nt: TGTGCCAGCAGCTTGCCGCCGGGGACAGGGAAAGGGGAGACCCAGTACTTC
cdr3_aa: CASSLPPGTGKGETQYF

clone_size: NA
v_call: TRBV2
d_call: TRBD2
j_call: TRBJ2-6
cdr3_nt: TGTGCCAGCAGTGTTAGCGGGGGAGCCTCTGGGGCCAACGTCCTGACTTTC
cdr3_aa: CASSVSGGASGANVLTF

clone_size: NA
v_call: TRBV20-1
d_call: NA
j_call: TRBJ1-1
cdr3_nt: TGCAGTGCTAGGGTGAACGCTGAAGCTTTCTTT
cdr3_aa: CSARVNAEAFF

clone_size: NA
v_call: TRBV27
d_call: NA
j_call: TRBJ1-3
cdr3_nt: TGTGCCAGCAGTTTATTGGGGGTCTCTGGAAACACCATATATTTT
cdr3_aa: CASSLLGVSGNTIYF

clone_size: NA
v_call: TRBV2
d_call: NA
j_call: TRBJ1-4
cdr3_nt: TGTGCCAGCAGTCGTGGGGGGGGTGATGAAAAACTGTTTTTT
cdr3_aa: CASSRGGGDEKLFF

clone_size: once
v_call: TRBV11-2
d_call: TRBD1
j_call: TRBJ2-7
cdr3_nt: TGTGCCAGCAGCCTCGGACAGGGAGGCTACGAGCAGTACTTC
cdr3_aa: CASSLGQGGYEQYF

clone_size: NA
v_call: TRBV10-2
d_call: NA
j_call: TRBJ2-5
cdr3_nt: TGCGCCAGCAGTGTAGTGGCTCAAGAGACCCAGTACTTC
cdr3_aa: CASSVVAQETQYF

clone_size: NA
v_call: TRBV18
d_call: NA
j_call: TRBJ2-7
cdr3_nt: TGTGCCAGCTCACAAGGAGAGTCCTACGAGCAGTACTTC
cdr3_aa: CASSQGESYEQYF

clone_size: NA
v_call: TRBV7-9
d_call: NA
j_call: TRBJ2-3
cdr3_nt: TGTGCCAGCAGCTTAGATCGCGGCAGGTCTAGCACAGATACGCAGTATTTT
cdr3_aa: CASSLDRGRSSTDTQYF

clone_size: few
v_call: TRBV2
d_call: TRBD2
j_call: TRBJ2-3
cdr3_nt: TGTGCCAGCGAGGGACTAGCGGGGAATACGCAGTATTTT
cdr3_aa: CASEGLAGNTQYF

clone_size: NA
v_call: TRBV5-1
d_call: NA
j_call: TRBJ1-1
cdr3_nt: TGCGCCAGCAGCTCGAGTAAGGAATGGAAGGGTGAAGCTTTCTTT
cdr3_aa: CASSSSKEWKGEAFF

clone_size: NA
v_call: TRBV6-5
d_call: NA
j_call: TRBJ2-4
cdr3_nt: TGTGCCAGCAGACCCCCCGCCGGGCACATTCAGTACTTC
cdr3_aa: CASRPPAGHIQYF

clone_size: once
v_call: TRBV6-1
d_call: NA
j_call: TRBJ2-7
cdr3_nt: TGTGCCAGCAGTGAAGGAGGGCCCGCCTACGAGCAGTACTTC
cdr3_aa: CASSEGGPAYEQYF

clone_size: NA
v_call: TRBV19
d_call: NA
j_call: TRBJ1-4
cdr3_nt: TGTGCCAGTAGTACCCCAGGGGCAACTAATGAAAAACTGTTTTTT
cdr3_aa: CASSTPGATNEKLFF

clone_size: NA
v_call: TRBV7-3
d_call: TRBD1
j_call: TRBJ2-1
cdr3_nt: TGTGCCAGCAGCCCAAGAGGGGGCATGCCCTACAATGAGCAGTTCTTC
cdr3_aa: CASSPRGGMPYNEQFF

clone_size: NA
v_call: TRBV14
d_call: NA
j_call: TRBJ2-1
cdr3_nt: TGTGCCAGCAGCCCCAACCCCGACGGTGAGCAGTTCTTC
cdr3_aa: CASSPNPDGEQFF

clone_size: NA
v_call: TRBV7-7
d_call: TRBD1
j_call: TRBJ2-1
cdr3_nt: TGTGCTAGCAGCCAGAAGTATGGGACAGGGTTAAATGAGCAGTTCTTC
cdr3_aa: CASSQKYGTGLNEQFF

clone_size: once
v_call: TRBV11-2
d_call: NA
j_call: TRBJ2-3
cdr3_nt: TGTGCCAGCAGTCCCTCTATAACCACAGATACGCAGTATTTT
cdr3_aa: CASSPSITTDTQYF

clone_size: NA
v_call: TRBV4-1
d_call: NA
j_call: TRBJ2-3
cdr3_nt: TGCGCCAGTCGTCCAGGGGCCGCAGATACGCAGTATTTT
cdr3_aa: CASRPGAADTQYF